Listed below are T cell receptor beta chains from one sample, sequenced in a study of T cell responses to AZD1222 COVID-19 vaccine. Clones were read by immunoSEQ multiplex PCR, and TCRdb kept only the in-frame ones, dropping some. There are over 150,000 clones in the sample; about 85% occur only once, and around 2.9% lies in the top ten. Sequencing used peripheral blood, obtained on day 0 of AZD1222 vaccination. These receptors came from an adult in good health. Both conserved end residues are part of each CDR3. D genes are given only for firm matches. Expanded clones get a size class; other rows say once, few or many, or leave the size out.

j_call v_call d_call clone_size cdr3_nt cdr3_aa
TRBJ2-7 TRBV18 - once TGTGCCAGCTCACTCAGTATGGGGGACGAGCAGTACTTC CASSLSMGDEQYF
TRBJ1-1 TRBV4-3 - - TGCGCCAGCAGCCAAGAAGATCGCGGGAACACTGAAGCTTTCTTT CASSQEDRGNTEAFF
TRBJ2-3 TRBV6-4 - - TGTGCCAGCAGTGAGTTTAGTCGCACAGATACGCAGTATTTT CASSEFSRTDTQYF
TRBJ2-1 TRBV4-2 TRBD1 - TGTGCCAGCAGCCAGGCGACAGGGGGTCCCCTCAATGAGCAGTTCTTC CASSQATGGPLNEQFF
TRBJ2-7 TRBV19 - - TGTGCCAGTAGTATAAGCAACCGGGGCGAGCAGTACTTC CASSISNRGEQYF
TRBJ2-7 TRBV27 TRBD2 once TGTGCCAGCAGTTTTCGGGAGGGCCCCTACGAGCAGTACTTC CASSFREGPYEQYF
TRBJ2-1 TRBV19 - - TGTGCCAGTGGCCTTCTTGGGACGGCAGGCTACAATGAGCAGTTCTTC CASGLLGTAGYNEQFF
TRBJ2-1 TRBV7-2 - once TGTGCCAGCAGCTTACGCAGCTCCAATGAGCAGTTCTTC CASSLRSSNEQFF
TRBJ1-1 TRBV3-1/TRBV3-2 - - TGTGCCAGCAGCACACTGGGGAACACTGAAGCTTTCTTT CASSTLGNTEAFF
TRBJ1-3 TRBV27 - - TGTGCCAGCAGTTTATCGGCAGACTCTGGTTACACCATATATTTT CASSLSADSGYTIYF
TRBJ2-7 TRBV19 - - TGTGCCAGTGCCGGGACACACACCTACGAGCAGTACTTC CASAGTHTYEQYF
TRBJ1-5 TRBV4-1 - - TGCGCCAGCAGTCACGAGGGGTATCAGCCCCAGCATTTT CASSHEGYQPQHF
TRBJ1-2 TRBV12-3/TRBV12-4 - - TGTGCCAGCAGTTTCGACAGTGTACTTGGCTACACCTTC CASSFDSVLGYTF
TRBJ2-7 TRBV4-3 TRBD2 once TGCGCCAGCAGCCAAGAGGGGCTAGCGGGGATTAGCTCCTACGAGCAGTACTTC CASSQEGLAGISSYEQYF
TRBJ1-5 TRBV6-1 - - TGTGCCAGCAGTGAGAGCAGGAACAGCCATCAGCCCCAGCATTTT CASSESRNSHQPQHF
TRBJ1-5 TRBV6-5 - - TGTGCCAGCAGGCCCGGACGGATGAGCAATCAGCCCCAGCATTTT CASRPGRMSNQPQHF
TRBJ2-5 TRBV2 - - TGTGCCAGCAGTGAAGTCCCCATTCCCCGGGCCCAGTACTTC CASSEVPIPRAQYF
TRBJ1-2 TRBV6-1 - - TGTGCCAGCAGTGAAGTTGGGACAAAGAAATATGGCTACACCTTC CASSEVGTKKYGYTF
TRBJ1-6 TRBV4-1 - - TGCGCCAGCAGCCTCACTACAGGACCTTATAATTCACCCCTCCACTTT CASSLTTGPYNSPLHF
TRBJ2-6 TRBV5-1 - - TGCGCCAGCAGCTTGGCCAACTCTGGGGCCAACGTCCTGACTTTC CASSLANSGANVLTF
TRBJ2-5 TRBV5-1 - - TGCGCCAGCAGCTTGTCCCGGCCCGAACAAGAGACCCAGTACTTC CASSLSRPEQETQYF
TRBJ2-7 TRBV3-1/TRBV3-2 - few TGTGCCAGCAGTCAAGGGTCCAGCTACGAGCAGTACTTC CASSQGSSYEQYF
TRBJ1-5 TRBV28 - - TGTGCCAGCAGTTTACGGGATCAGCCCCAGCATTTT CASSLRDQPQHF
TRBJ1-5 TRBV3-1/TRBV3-2 - - TGTGCCAGCAGCGGGAACGATGGACAGCCCCAGCATTTT CASSGNDGQPQHF
TRBJ2-7 TRBV28 TRBD1 once TGTGCCTCCTCCGGGACAGGGACCTACGAGCAGTACTTC CASSGTGTYEQYF
TRBJ1-1 TRBV29-1 - - TGCAGCGGGCGGCGACAGAACACTGAAGCTTTCTTT CSGRRQNTEAFF
TRBJ2-1 TRBV6-2/TRBV6-3 - - TGTGCCAGCAGCCAAGGACCCCCCACATACAATGAGCAGTTCTTC CASSQGPPTYNEQFF
TRBJ2-1 TRBV7-3 TRBD2 - TGTGCCAGCAGCTCCACCGGGATAGCGGGGGGGATCCACAATGAGCAGTTCTTC CASSSTGIAGGIHNEQFF
TRBJ2-6 TRBV5-4 - once TGTGCCAGCAACCCCGGTGGGGCTGGGGCCAACGTCCTGACTTTC CASNPGGAGANVLTF
TRBJ1-5 TRBV2 - few TGTGCCAGCAGTGTGGGCAACTGGGGGAATCAGCCCCAGCATTTT CASSVGNWGNQPQHF
TRBJ2-7 TRBV6-2/TRBV6-3 - - TGTGCCAGCAGTTTGGACGGCGCCTACGAGCAGTACTTC CASSLDGAYEQYF
TRBJ2-7 TRBV6-5 TRBD1 - TGTGCCAGCAGTACAGGGGAGTACGAGCAGTACTTC CASSTGEYEQYF
TRBJ2-1 TRBV4-3 - - TGCGCCAGCAGCCAAGGGTATCTAGCAAGTAATGAGCAGTTCTTC CASSQGYLASNEQFF
TRBJ1-3 TRBV10-3 - few TGTGCCATCAGTGAGGCGGGGTCTGGAAACACCATATATTTT CAISEAGSGNTIYF
TRBJ2-7 TRBV12-3/TRBV12-4 TRBD1 - TGTGCCAGCAGTCCGACAGGGGGCTACGAGCAGTACTTC CASSPTGGYEQYF